This TCR beta chain stems from a study of CD8+ T cells in alopecia areata. Treatment in this sample: oral pan-JAK inhibitor, 5-10 mg twice daily. V lost 5 bases, J lost 3 bases, and 17 bases lay in between. Germline V gene lookup returns CDR1 MGHRA and CDR2 YSYEKL. There are 16 residues in the CDR3. Reverse transcribed after extraction, RNA yielded cDNA as the sequencing template. The method was immunoSEQ multiplex PCR; TCRdb's version includes in-frame clones alone and lacks a portion of them. Found here are 150,000 to 250,000 clones, about three fifths of them singletons; the top ten hold approximately 3.4%. Whole-study results and caveats: Many expanded lesional clones persisted in scalp and blood during tofacitinib treatment. Scalp clonality and expanded CD8+ clones among the top 100 were significantly decreased by tofacitinib.

A note on this clone: As yet, its antigen is unknown.

Sample: CD4+ T cells sorted from blood, taken at week 4, from a patient treated with tofacitinib. This TCR came from a human donor with alopecia areata. V usage is TRBV4-1 and J usage is TRBJ1-5; possible D gene TRBD1, 5 bases. The CDR3 loop is CASSGAQGGVNQPQHF. The CDR3 region has the DNA TGCGCCAGCAGCGGAGCGCAGGGTGGTGTCAATCAGCCCCAGCATTTT.